This TCR beta chain was obtained from a study of blood T cell repertoires in COVID-19 (dated by TCRdb to between 2020 and 2021). Regarding the research as a whole: Samples covering the acute and convalescent phases of COVID-19 were provided by collaborators in the United States, Italy and Spain. The material from the prospective study consisted of cDNA or gDNA derived from T cells, B-cell-depleted T cells, or PBMCs. Subjects who had been exposed to COVID-19, were actively infected with it, or had recovered from it provided the deeply sampled blood TCRbeta repertoires that made up the dataset. A freely available public database, intended as a resource for researchers studying the immune response to SARS-CoV-2, is where the repertoires were released. Samples came from the ongoing ImmuneRACE study (first 160 participants) plus 1,254 subjects from 6 global collaborators. The sample metadata nearly always contained a de-identified subject ID, COVID-19 status, age in years and sex. HLA class I and class II types, where available, came from metadata supplied by the sample provider rather than from assay-based typing. Overall study results and their limits: The quantity of clinical and demographic metadata differed by source and by participant and was supplied without curation.

The immunoSEQ Assay, a bias-controlled multiplex PCR, was used to amplify TCRbeta CDR3 regions from genomic DNA. The paper's data handling went like this. Within the assay, amplification of reference gene primers was used to estimate how many nucleated cells each sample contained. To quantify the absolute abundance of each unique TCRbeta CDR3 rearrangement, sequence reads were collapsed and filtered. For each sample, productive Simpson clonality was calculated as the square root of Simpson's diversity index across productive rearrangements. What TCRdb holds here is the immuneACCESS table cut down to in-frame rearrangements. Part of the clones is not present; checked against another copy, under half of the missing clones reflect an unresolved V gene, and the others are unexplained. V, J and clone size are those of that table, while D and trimming were read from the DNA. The sample includes approximately 180,000 clones, with more than 75% observed a single time. The ten biggest clones cover 4% to 5% of the sample.

As encoded in the germline V gene, CDR1 is MNHNS while CDR2 is SASEGT. The CDR3 contains 15 residues, cysteine and phenylalanine counted. The kept DNA is CDR3 alone, 45 bases in frame from the first base. Trimming removed 3 bases from V and 7 bases from J; the gene matches leave 4 bases unexplained. Collaborating institutions collected whole blood in K2EDTA tubes following their own protocols. For TCRbeta analysis, collaborators shipped samples as frozen whole blood, isolated PBMCs, or DNA extracted from either of those sample types. As concerns this clone: There is no known antigen for this receptor. Base qualities are not provided; no much larger clone lies one nucleotide away.

This chain joins TRBV6-1 to TRBJ1-4; 11 middle bases align to TRBD1. The sequence came from a human donor in a cohort sampled during active COVID-19. The specimen was peripheral blood. Here is the DNA: TGTGCCAGCAGTGAGAGGACAGGGGGCCCTGAAAAACTGTTTTTT. Its translation is CASSERTGGPEKLFF.